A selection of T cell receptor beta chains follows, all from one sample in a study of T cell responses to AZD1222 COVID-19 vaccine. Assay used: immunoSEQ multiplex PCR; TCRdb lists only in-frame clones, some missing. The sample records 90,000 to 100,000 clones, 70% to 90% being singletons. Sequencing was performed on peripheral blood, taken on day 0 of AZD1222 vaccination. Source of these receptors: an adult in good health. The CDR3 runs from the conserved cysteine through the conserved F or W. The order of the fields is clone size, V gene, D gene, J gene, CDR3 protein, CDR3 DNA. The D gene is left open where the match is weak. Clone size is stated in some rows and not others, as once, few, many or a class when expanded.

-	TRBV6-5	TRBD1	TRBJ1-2	CASTITRQGEGYTF	TGTGCCAGCACCATCACCCGGCAGGGGGAAGGCTACACCTTC
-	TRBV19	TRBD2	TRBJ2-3	CASSIGSGRVDTQYF	TGTGCCAGTAGTATCGGTAGCGGGAGGGTAGATACGCAGTATTTT
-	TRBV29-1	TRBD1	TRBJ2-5	CSVAQGVGETQYF	TGCAGCGTTGCACAGGGGGTAGGGGAGACCCAGTACTTC
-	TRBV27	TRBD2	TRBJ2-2	CASSPAGLIRSGELFF	TGTGCCAGCAGTCCAGCGGGACTAATTAGGTCCGGGGAGCTGTTTTTT
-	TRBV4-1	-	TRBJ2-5	CASSQEGRFQETQYF	TGCGCCAGCAGCCAAGAGGGCAGGTTCCAAGAGACCCAGTACTTC
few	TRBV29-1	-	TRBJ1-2	CSAPAVVGNTNYGYTF	TGCAGCGCCCCGGCGGTGGTGGGAAACACAAACTATGGCTACACCTTC
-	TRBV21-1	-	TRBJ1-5	CARGQGKGNQPQHF	TGTGCCAGGGGACAGGGAAAAGGGAATCAGCCCCAGCATTTT
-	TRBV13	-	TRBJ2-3	CASSLEGLPTDTQYF	TGTGCCAGCAGCTTAGAGGGGTTACCCACAGATACGCAGTATTTT
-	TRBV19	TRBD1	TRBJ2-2	CASSMAGGSAVNTGELFF	TGTGCCAGTAGTATGGCAGGGGGCAGTGCCGTGAACACCGGGGAGCTGTTTTTT
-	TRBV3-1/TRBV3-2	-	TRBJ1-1	CASSPGVNTEAFF	TGTGCCAGCAGCCCCGGGGTGAACACTGAAGCTTTCTTT
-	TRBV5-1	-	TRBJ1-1	CASSLGATEAFF	TGTGCCAGCAGCTTGGGGGCGACTGAAGCTTTCTTT
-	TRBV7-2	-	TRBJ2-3	CASSLETPTDTQYF	TGTGCCAGCAGCTTAGAGACGCCCACAGATACGCAGTATTTT
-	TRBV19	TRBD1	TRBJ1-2	CASSTWTGGGYTF	TGTGCCAGTAGTACCTGGACAGGGGGTGGCTACACCTTC
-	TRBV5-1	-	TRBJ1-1	CASSLEGRAFF	TGCGCCAGCAGCTTGGAAGGTAGGGCTTTCTTT
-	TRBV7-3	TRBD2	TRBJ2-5	CASRRTSQETQYF	TGTGCCAGCAGACGGACTAGCCAAGAGACCCAGTACTTC
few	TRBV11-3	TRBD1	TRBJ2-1	CASSPPLGGQANEQFF	TGTGCCAGCAGCCCTCCCTTGGGCGGACAGGCCAATGAGCAGTTCTTC
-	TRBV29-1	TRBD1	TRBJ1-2	CSVEDLRDRVSYGYGYTF	TGCAGCGTTGAAGATCTCCGGGACAGGGTATCATACGGCTATGGCTACACCTTC
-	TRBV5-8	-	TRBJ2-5	CASSHRLTAGAQYF	TGTGCCAGCAGCCACCGACTCACCGCTGGGGCCCAGTACTTC
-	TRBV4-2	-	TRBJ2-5	CASSQLGGRETQYF	TGTGCCAGCAGCCAATTGGGGGGGCGAGAGACCCAGTACTTC
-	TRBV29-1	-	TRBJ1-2	CSVEAPLSYGYTF	TGCAGCGTTGAAGCCCCTTTGAGCTATGGCTACACCTTC
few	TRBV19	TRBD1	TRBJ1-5	CASRISQGARNQPQHF	TGTGCCAGTAGGATATCACAGGGGGCGCGCAATCAGCCCCAGCATTTT
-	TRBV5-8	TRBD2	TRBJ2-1	CASSSRLARYNEQFF	TGTGCCAGCAGCTCTCGACTAGCCCGGTACAATGAGCAGTTCTTC
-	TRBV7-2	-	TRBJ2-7	CASSFFGTGLSYEQYF	TGTGCCAGCAGCTTTTTCGGGACGGGTCTCTCCTACGAGCAGTACTTC
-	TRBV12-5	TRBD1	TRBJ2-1	CASGLAVGTEFNEQFF	TGTGCTAGTGGTTTGGCTGTGGGGACAGAATTCAATGAGCAGTTCTTC
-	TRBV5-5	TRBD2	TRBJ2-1	CASSLASGGGDEQFF	TGTGCCAGCAGCTTGGCTAGCGGGGGGGGCGATGAGCAGTTCTTC
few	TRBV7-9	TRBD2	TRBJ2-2	CASSPGLADTGELFF	TGTGCCAGCAGTCCAGGACTAGCGGACACCGGGGAGCTGTTTTTT
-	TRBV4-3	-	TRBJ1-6	CASSQDSRTYSPLHF	TGCGCCAGCAGCCAAGATTCGAGGACCTATTCACCCCTCCACTTT
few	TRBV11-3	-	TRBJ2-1	CASSFQGSYSYNEQFF	TGTGCCAGCAGCTTTCAGGGGTCATACTCCTACAATGAGCAGTTCTTC
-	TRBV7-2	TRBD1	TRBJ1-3	CASSLPGTGYSGNTIYF	TGTGCCAGCAGCCTACCCGGGACAGGTTACTCTGGAAACACCATATATTTT
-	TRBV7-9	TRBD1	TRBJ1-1	CASSAPGGTEAFF	TGTGCCAGCAGCGCGCCAGGGGGCACTGAAGCTTTCTTT
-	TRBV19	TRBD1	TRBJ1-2	CASSISGTGYGYTF	TGTGCCAGTAGTATTAGCGGGACAGGATATGGCTACACCTTC
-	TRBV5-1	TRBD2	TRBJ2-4	CASSLAPLAGGKNIQYF	TGCGCCAGCAGCTTGGCCCCCCTAGCGGGGGGAAAAAACATTCAGTACTTC
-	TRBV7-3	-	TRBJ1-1	CASSPGMNTEAFF	TGTGCCAGCAGCCCTGGTATGAACACTGAAGCTTTCTTT
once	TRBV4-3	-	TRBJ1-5	CASSAHREGNQPQHF	TGCGCCAGCAGCGCACACAGGGAGGGCAATCAGCCCCAGCATTTT
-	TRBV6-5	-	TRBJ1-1	CASSRATEAFF	TGTGCCAGCTCCAGAGCCACTGAAGCTTTCTTT
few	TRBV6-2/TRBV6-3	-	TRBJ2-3	CASSSQPGSGTDTQYF	TGTGCCAGCAGCTCCCAGCCCGGGTCCGGCACAGATACGCAGTATTTT
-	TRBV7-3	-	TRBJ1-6	CASSLQGANSPLHF	TGTGCCAGCAGCTTACAGGGAGCAAATTCACCCCTCCACTTT
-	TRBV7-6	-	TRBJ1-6	CASSPRSDSPLHF	TGTGCCAGCAGCCCTCGTTCAGACTCACCCCTCCACTTT
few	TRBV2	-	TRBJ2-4	CASSEELTPIAKNIQYF	TGTGCCAGCAGTGAAGAGTTGACACCGATAGCCAAAAACATTCAGTACTTC
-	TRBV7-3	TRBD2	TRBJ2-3	CASSPGLVTDTQYF	TGTGCCAGCAGCCCGGGACTAGTCACAGATACGCAGTATTTT
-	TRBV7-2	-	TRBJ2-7	CASSTWDRNSYEQYF	TGTGCCAGCAGCACTTGGGACCGCAACTCCTACGAGCAGTACTTC
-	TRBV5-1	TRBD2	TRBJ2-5	CASRTESGIGETQYF	TGTGCCAGCCGCACCGAAAGCGGGATTGGAGAGACCCAGTACTTC
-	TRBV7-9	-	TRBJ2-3	CASSFFTSPADTQYF	TGTGCCAGCAGCTTCTTTACTTCGCCGGCAGATACGCAGTATTTT
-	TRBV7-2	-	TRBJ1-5	CASNGQFNQPQHF	TGTGCCAGCAATGGACAGTTTAATCAGCCCCAGCATTTT
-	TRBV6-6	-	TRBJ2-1	CASSSQGTRNEQFF	TGTGCCAGCAGTTCGCAGGGGACGAGGAATGAGCAGTTCTTC
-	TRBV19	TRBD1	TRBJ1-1	CASSIGTGATEAFF	TGTGCCAGTAGTATAGGGACAGGGGCCACTGAAGCTTTCTTT
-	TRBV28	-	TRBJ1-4	CASSLFRGGGLGLNEKLFF	TGTGCCAGCAGTTTATTCAGAGGGGGGGGCTTAGGGCTTAATGAAAAACTGTTTTTT
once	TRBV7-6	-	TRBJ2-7	CASSLASSYEQYF	TGTGCCAGCAGCTTAGCCAGCTCCTACGAGCAGTACTTC
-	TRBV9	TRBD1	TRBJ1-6	CASSPRDRASSPLHF	TGTGCCAGCAGCCCCAGGGACAGGGCCTCTTCACCCCTCCACTTT
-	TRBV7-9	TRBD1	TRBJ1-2	CASSLVTGEFSTF	TGTGCCAGCAGCTTAGTAACAGGGGAGTTTAGCACCTTC
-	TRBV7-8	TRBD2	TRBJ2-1	CASSPPGLAGNEQFF	TGTGCCAGCAGCCCCCCGGGACTAGCGGGCAATGAGCAGTTCTTC
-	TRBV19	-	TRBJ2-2	CASREVGRTTGELFF	TGTGCCAGTAGGGAGGTTGGACGAACCACCGGGGAGCTGTTTTTT
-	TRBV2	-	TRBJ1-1	CASSEEVDPEAFF	TGTGCCAGCAGTGAAGAGGTCGACCCTGAAGCTTTCTTT
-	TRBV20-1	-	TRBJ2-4	CSAFTRDSQYF	TGCAGTGCTTTTACGCGGGACAGCCAGTACTTC
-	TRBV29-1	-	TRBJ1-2	CSADSQANYGYTF	TGCAGCGCGGACAGCCAAGCTAACTATGGCTACACCTTC
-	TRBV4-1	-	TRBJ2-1	CASRGPSHQSYNEQFF	TGCGCCAGCAGAGGACCCTCCCACCAATCCTACAATGAGCAGTTCTTC
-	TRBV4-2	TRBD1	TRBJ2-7	CASSQGPGQGYYEQYF	TGTGCCAGCAGCCAAGGGCCGGGACAGGGCTACTACGAGCAGTACTTC
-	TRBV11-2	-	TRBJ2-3	CASSFGRGSTDTQYF	TGTGCCAGCAGCTTCGGTCGGGGGAGCACAGATACGCAGTATTTT